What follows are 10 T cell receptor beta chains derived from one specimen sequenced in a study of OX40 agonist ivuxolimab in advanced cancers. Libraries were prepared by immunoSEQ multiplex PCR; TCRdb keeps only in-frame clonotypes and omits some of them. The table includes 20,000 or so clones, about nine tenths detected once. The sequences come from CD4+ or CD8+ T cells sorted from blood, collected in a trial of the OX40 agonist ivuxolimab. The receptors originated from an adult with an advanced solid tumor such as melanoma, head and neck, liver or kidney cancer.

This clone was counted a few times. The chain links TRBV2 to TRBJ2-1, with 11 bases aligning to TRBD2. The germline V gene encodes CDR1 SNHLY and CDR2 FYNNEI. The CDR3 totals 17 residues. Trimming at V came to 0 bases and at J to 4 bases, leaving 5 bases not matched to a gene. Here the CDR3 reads CASSEAKGLAEYNEQFF. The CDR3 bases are TGTGCCAGCAGTGAAGCGAAGGGACTAGCGGAATACAATGAGCAGTTCTTC.

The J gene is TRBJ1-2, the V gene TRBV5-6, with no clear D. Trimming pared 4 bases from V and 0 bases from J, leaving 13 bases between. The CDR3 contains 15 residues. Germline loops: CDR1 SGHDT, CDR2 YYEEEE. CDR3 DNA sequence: TGTGCCAGCAGCCCCGAGCTAGGGCCTAACTATGGCTACACCTTC. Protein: CASSPELGPNYGYTF.

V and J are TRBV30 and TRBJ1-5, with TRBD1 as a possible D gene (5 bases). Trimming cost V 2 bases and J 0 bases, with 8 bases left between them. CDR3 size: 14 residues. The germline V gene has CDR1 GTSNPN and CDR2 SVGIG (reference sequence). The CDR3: CAWSLRVSNQPQHF. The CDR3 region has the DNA TGTGCCTGGAGTCTCAGGGTTAGCAATCAGCCCCAGCATTTT. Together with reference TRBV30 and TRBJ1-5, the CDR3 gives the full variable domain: SQTIHQWPATLVQPVGSPLSLECTVEGTSNPNLYWYRQAAGRGLQLLFYSVGIGQISSEVPQNLSASRPQDRQFILSSKKLLLSDSGFYLCAWSLRVSNQPQHFGDGTRLSIL.

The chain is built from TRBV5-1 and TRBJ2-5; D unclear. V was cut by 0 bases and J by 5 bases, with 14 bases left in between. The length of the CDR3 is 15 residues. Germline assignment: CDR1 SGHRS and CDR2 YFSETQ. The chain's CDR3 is CASSLEADSRETQYF. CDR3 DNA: TGCGCCAGCAGCTTGGAGGCCGACTCTCGGGAGACCCAGTACTTC.

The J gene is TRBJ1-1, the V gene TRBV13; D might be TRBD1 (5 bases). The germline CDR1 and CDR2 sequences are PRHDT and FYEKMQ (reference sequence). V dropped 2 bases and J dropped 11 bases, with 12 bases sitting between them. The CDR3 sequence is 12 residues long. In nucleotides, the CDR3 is TGTGCCAGCAGCTTATCGGGGGTTAGCGCTTTCTTT. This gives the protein CASSLSGVSAFF. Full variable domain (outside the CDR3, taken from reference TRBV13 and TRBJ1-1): AAGVIQSPRHLIKEKRETATLKCYPIPRHDTVYWYQQGPGQDPQFLISFYEKMQSDKGSIPDRFSAQQFSDYHSELNMSSLELGDSALYFCASSLSGVSAFFGQGTRLTVV.

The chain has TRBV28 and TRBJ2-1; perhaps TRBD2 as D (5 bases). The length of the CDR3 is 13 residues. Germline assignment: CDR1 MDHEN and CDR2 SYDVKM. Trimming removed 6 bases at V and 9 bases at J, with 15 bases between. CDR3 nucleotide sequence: TGTGCCAGCAGGAGGGTAGTAGCTGGTGAGCAGTTCTTC. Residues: CASRRVVAGEQFF. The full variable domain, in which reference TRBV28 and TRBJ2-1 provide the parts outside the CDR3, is DVKVTQSSRYLVKRTGEKVFLECVQDMDHENMFWYRQDPGLGLRLIYFSYDVKMKEKGDIPEGYSVSREKKERFSLILESASTNQTSMYLCASRRVVAGEQFFGPGTRLTVL.

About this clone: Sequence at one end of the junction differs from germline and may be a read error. The CDR3 region has the DNA TGTGCTAGCAGCTCTACTGGACCAGGGGCCACAGATACGCAGTATTTT. It translates to CASSSTGPGATDTQYF. The chain employs TRBV7-7 and TRBJ2-3, with a tentative D call TRBD1 (6 bases). Germline-derived CDR1 and CDR2 are SSHAT and FNYEAQ (reference sequence). The CDR3 totals 16 residues.

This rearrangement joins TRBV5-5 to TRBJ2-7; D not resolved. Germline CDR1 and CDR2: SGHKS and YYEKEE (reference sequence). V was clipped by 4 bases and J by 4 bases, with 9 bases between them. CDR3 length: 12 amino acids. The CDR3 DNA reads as TGTGCCAGCAGCCCTCCGGGTTACGAGCAGTACTTC. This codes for CASSPPGYEQYF.

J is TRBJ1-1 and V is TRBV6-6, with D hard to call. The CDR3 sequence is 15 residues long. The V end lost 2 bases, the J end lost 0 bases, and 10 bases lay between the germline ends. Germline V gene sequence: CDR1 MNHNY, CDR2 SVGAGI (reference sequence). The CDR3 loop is CASSYRGVLNTEAFF. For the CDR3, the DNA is TGTGCCAGCAGTTACCGGGGAGTACTGAACACTGAAGCTTTCTTT.

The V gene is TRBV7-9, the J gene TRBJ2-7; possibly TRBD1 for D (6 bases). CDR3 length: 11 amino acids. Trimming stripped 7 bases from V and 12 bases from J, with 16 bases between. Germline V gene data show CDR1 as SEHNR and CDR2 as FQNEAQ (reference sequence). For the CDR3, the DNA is TGTGCCAGCATGCTCAGGGGAACTTGGTACTTC. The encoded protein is CASMLRGTWYF.